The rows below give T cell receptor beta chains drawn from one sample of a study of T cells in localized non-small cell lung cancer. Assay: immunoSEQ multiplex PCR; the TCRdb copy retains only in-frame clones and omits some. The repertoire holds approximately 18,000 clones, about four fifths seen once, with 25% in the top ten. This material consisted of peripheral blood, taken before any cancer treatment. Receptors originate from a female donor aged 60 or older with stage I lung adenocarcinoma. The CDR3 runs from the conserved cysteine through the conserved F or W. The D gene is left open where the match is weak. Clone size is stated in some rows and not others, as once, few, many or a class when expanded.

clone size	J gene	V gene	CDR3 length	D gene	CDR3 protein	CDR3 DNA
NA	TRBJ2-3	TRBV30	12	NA	CAWTAGGDTQYF	TGTGCCTGGACCGCGGGCGGAGATACGCAGTATTTT
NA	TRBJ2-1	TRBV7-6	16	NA	CASKNEAGSSYNEQFF	TGTGCCAGCAAAAATGAGGCGGGGAGCTCCTACAATGAGCAGTTCTTC
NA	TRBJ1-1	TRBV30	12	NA	CAWSVLWGGAFF	TGTGCCTGGAGTGTACTTTGGGGGGGAGCTTTCTTT
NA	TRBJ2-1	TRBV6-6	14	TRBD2	CASSYGGGGGEQFF	TGTGCCAGCAGTTACGGCGGGGGGGGAGGTGAGCAGTTCTTC
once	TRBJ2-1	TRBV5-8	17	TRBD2	CASSSTSGGGPYNEQFF	TGTGCCAGCAGCTCGACTAGCGGGGGTGGGCCCTACAATGAGCAGTTCTTC
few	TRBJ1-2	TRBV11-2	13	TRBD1	CASRPGQGRGYTF	TGTGCCAGCAGGCCAGGACAGGGGCGAGGCTACACCTTC
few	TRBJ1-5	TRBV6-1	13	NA	CASYQAGNQPQHF	TGTGCCAGTTATCAGGCAGGAAATCAGCCCCAGCATTTT
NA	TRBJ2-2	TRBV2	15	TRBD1	CASRGQGRNTGELFF	TGTGCCAGCAGAGGACAGGGTAGAAACACCGGGGAGCTGTTTTTT
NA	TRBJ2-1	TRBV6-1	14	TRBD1	CASSVQGAIDEQFF	TGTGCCAGCAGTGTGCAGGGGGCTATCGATGAGCAGTTCTTC
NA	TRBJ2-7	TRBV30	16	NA	CAWSRLVRGPIYEQYF	TGTGCCTGGAGTAGGCTAGTCAGGGGCCCCATCTACGAGCAGTACTTC
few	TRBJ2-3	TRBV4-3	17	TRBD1	CASSPSGTTGTTDTQYF	TGCGCCAGCAGCCCATCTGGGACGACAGGGACCACAGATACGCAGTATTTT
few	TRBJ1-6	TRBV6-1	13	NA	CASPDLSGSPLHF	TGTGCCAGCCCGGACTTATCGGGGTCACCCCTCCACTTT
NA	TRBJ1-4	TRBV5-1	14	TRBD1	CASSFGTGGGKLFF	TGCGCCAGCAGCTTTGGGACAGGGGGTGGAAAACTGTTTTTT
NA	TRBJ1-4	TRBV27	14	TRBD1	CASKGTAFNEKLFF	TGTGCCAGCAAAGGGACAGCCTTTAATGAAAAACTGTTTTTT
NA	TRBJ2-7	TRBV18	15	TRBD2	CASSPSAGGPYEQYF	TGTGCCAGCTCACCCTCTGCGGGGGGGCCGTACGAGCAGTACTTC
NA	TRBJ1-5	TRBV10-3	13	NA	CAISESGEQPQHF	TGTGCCATCAGTGAGTCGGGAGAGCAGCCCCAGCATTTT
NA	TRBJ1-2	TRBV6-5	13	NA	CASSYSGGYGYTF	TGTGCCAGCAGTTACTCCGGCGGCTATGGCTACACCTTC
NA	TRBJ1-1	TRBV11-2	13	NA	CASSLETRTEAFF	TGTGCCAGCAGCTTAGAAACACGCACTGAAGCTTTCTTT
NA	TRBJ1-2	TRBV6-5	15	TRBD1	CASSRNQGEYYGYTF	TGTGCCAGCAGTCGAAACCAGGGGGAATACTATGGCTACACCTTC
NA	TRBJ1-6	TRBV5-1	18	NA	CASSSSGTSDPYNSPLHF	TGCGCCAGCAGCTCCTCCGGGACTTCGGACCCCTATAATTCACCCCTCCACTTT
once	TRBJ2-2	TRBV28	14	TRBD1	CASSTGVLGGELFF	TGTGCCAGCAGTACAGGGGTGCTCGGCGGGGAGCTGTTTTTT
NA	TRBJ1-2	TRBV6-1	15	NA	CASSERGDRNYGYTF	TGTGCCAGCAGTGAAAGAGGAGATAGGAATTATGGCTACACCTTC
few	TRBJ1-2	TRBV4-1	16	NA	CASSQSGTTLLLSYTF	TGCGCCAGCAGCCAATCGGGGACGACGTTGCTCCTATCCTACACCTTC
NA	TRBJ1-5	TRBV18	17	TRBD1	CASSPPAGTGSNQPQHF	TGTGCCAGCTCACCACCGGCCGGGACAGGGTCCAATCAGCCCCAGCATTTT
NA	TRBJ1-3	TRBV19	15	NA	CASTSGRYSGNTIYF	TGTGCCAGTACCTCCGGACGGTACTCTGGAAACACCATATATTTT
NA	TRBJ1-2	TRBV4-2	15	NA	CASSPAGSTNYGYTF	TGTGCCAGCAGCCCGGCGGGGTCCACTAACTATGGCTACACCTTC
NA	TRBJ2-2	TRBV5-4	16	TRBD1	CASSPRTGARGGELFF	TGTGCCAGCAGCCCCCGGACAGGAGCTAGGGGCGGGGAGCTGTTTTTT
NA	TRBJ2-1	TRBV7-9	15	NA	CASSLGQGQINEQFF	TGTGCCAGCAGCTTAGGGCAGGGTCAGATCAATGAGCAGTTCTTC
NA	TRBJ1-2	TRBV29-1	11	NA	CSVGGDYGYTF	TGCAGCGTTGGGGGGGACTATGGCTACACCTTC
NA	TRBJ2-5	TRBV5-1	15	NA	CASSLADRRGETQYF	TGCGCCAGCAGCTTAGCCGACAGACGAGGGGAGACCCAGTACTTC
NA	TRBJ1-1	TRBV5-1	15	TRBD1	CASSLVGTGKTEAFF	TGCGCCAGCAGCTTGGTTGGGACAGGAAAGACTGAAGCTTTCTTT
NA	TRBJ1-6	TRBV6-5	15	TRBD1	CASSYSTGEVSPLHF	TGTGCCAGCAGTTACTCGACAGGGGAGGTTTCACCCCTCCACTTT
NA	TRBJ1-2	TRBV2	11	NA	CASSEVIGYTF	TGTGCCAGCAGTGAGGTTATCGGCTACACCTTC
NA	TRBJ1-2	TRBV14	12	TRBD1	CASSQVGGGPTF	TGTGCCAGCAGCCAAGTAGGGGGCGGGCCCACCTTC
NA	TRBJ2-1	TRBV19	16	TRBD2	CASRGTSGGLSRGQFF	TGTGCCAGTAGGGGCACTAGCGGGGGGCTCTCACGAGGGCAGTTCTTC
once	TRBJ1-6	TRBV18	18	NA	CASSPVSVVGTDNSPLHF	TGTGCCAGCTCACCGGTCTCTGTGGTGGGGACGGATAATTCACCCCTCCACTTT
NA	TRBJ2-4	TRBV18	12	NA	CASSPEGHETYF	TGTGCCAGCTCACCGGAAGGACATGAAACGTACTTC
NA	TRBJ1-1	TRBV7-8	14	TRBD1	CASSSTGGRTEAFF	TGTGCCAGCAGCTCGACAGGGGGCCGGACTGAAGCTTTCTTT
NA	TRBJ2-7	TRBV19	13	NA	CASSPLSSYEQYF	TGTGCCAGCAGCCCCCTTAGCTCCTACGAGCAGTACTTC
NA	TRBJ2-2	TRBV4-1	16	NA	CASSQGISGHTGELFF	TGCGCCAGCAGCCAAGGAATCTCCGGGCACACCGGGGAGCTGTTTTTT
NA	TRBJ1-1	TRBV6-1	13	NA	CASSPEGLTEAFF	TGTGCCAGCAGCCCGGAAGGGCTGACTGAAGCTTTCTTT
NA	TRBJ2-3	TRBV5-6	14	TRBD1	CASSWTGMADTQYF	TGTGCCAGCAGCTGGACAGGGATGGCAGATACGCAGTATTTT
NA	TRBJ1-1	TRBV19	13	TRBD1	CASIRGPGTEAFF	TGTGCCAGTATCAGGGGGCCAGGCACTGAAGCTTTCTTT
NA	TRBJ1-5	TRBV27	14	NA	CASSLHYSNQPQHF	TGTGCCAGCAGCTTACACTATAGCAATCAGCCCCAGCATTTT
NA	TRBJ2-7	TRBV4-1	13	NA	CASSLSPSERQYF	TGCGCCAGCAGCCTCAGTCCTAGTGAGCGGCAGTACTTC
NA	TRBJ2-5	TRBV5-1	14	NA	CASSLAVQKETQYF	TGCGCCAGCAGCTTGGCGGTGCAGAAAGAGACCCAGTACTTC
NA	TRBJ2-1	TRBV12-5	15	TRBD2	CASGLAGLAGGEQFF	TGTGCTAGTGGTTTGGCCGGACTAGCGGGGGGTGAGCAGTTCTTC
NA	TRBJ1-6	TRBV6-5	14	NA	CASSFLDRNSPLHF	TGTGCCAGCAGTTTTTTAGACCGAAATTCACCCCTCCACTTT
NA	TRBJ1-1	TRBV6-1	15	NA	CASTPFETANTEAFF	TGTGCCAGCACCCCCTTTGAGACAGCCAACACTGAAGCTTTCTTT
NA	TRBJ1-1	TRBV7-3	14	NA	CASSLNGQNTEAFF	TGTGCCAGCAGCTTAAATGGACAGAACACTGAAGCTTTCTTT
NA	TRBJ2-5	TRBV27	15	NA	CASRPPRGSLETQYF	TGTGCCAGCAGACCCCCCAGGGGTTCCTTAGAGACCCAGTACTTC
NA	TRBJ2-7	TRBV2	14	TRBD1	CASSEQGASYEQYF	TGTGCCAGCAGTGAACAGGGGGCGAGCTACGAGCAGTACTTC
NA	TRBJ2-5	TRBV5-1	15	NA	CASSLGWATGETQYF	TGCGCCAGCAGCTTGGGATGGGCTACGGGAGAGACCCAGTACTTC
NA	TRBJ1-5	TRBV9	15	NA	CASSPTAGGDQPQHF	TGTGCCAGCAGCCCGACGGCGGGGGGCGATCAGCCCCAGCATTTT
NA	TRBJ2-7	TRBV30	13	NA	CAWSKGWGYEQYF	TGTGCCTGGAGTAAAGGTTGGGGCTACGAGCAGTACTTC